Below, 7 T cell receptor beta chains from the same sample are listed, as sequenced in a study of blood T cell repertoires in COVID-19. Clones were read by immunoSEQ multiplex PCR, and TCRdb kept only the in-frame ones, dropping some. Altogether 30,000 to 40,000 clones are present, 80% to 90% being singletons, with the ten largest covering around 15%. Sequencing was done on a sample of peripheral blood. The source is a man in his fifties or sixties with active COVID-19.

This clone has a single count. The CDR3: CASSVQGVGETQYF. The CDR3 DNA reads TGTGCCAGCAGCGTACAGGGGGTCGGCGAGACCCAGTACTTC. The chain is built from TRBV5-5 and TRBJ2-5; TRBD1 matches at 8 bases. The CDR3 has 14 amino acids. Germline V gene sequence: CDR1 SGHKS, CDR2 YYEKEE (reference sequence). The V gene end was trimmed by 4 bases and the J gene end by 5 bases; junction bases not matched to a gene: 7.

The V call is TRBV18, the J call TRBJ2-1, with TRBD2 identical over 14 bases. Germline CDR1 is KGHSH and CDR2 is LQKENI. CDR3 size: 16 residues. The J segment lost 8 bases and the V segment lost 5 bases, leaving 8 bases of the junction unmatched. DNA of the CDR3: TGTGCCAGCTCAGCCGGGACTAGCGGGAGTTTCTATGAGCAGTTCTTC. Translating gives CASSAGTSGSFYEQFF.

The gene calls are TRBV25-1 and TRBJ2-7; 9 positions match TRBD2. CDR1 is MGHDK and CDR2 is SYGVNS in the germline V gene. The CDR3 runs 13 residues. J gave up 4 bases and V 7 bases, and 5 bases lay outside the gene matches. Here the CDR3 reads CASTAGGDYEQYF. CDR3 bases: TGTGCCAGCACGGCGGGAGGGGATTACGAGCAGTACTTC.

This sequence joins TRBV19 and TRBJ2-7; 14 nucleotides match TRBD2. Germline assignment: CDR1 LNHDA and CDR2 SQIVND (reference sequence). This CDR3 region has 16 residues. Trimming cost V 6 bases and J 3 bases; bases outside gene matches: 7. CDR3 region: CASRAGTSGSVYEQYF. The CDR3 coding sequence is TGTGCCAGTAGAGCCGGGACTAGCGGGAGTGTCTACGAGCAGTACTTC.

The V gene is TRBV6-5, the J gene TRBJ1-1; weak D call: TRBD1 (5 bases). In germline, CDR1 is MNHEY, CDR2 SVGAGI. Trimming removed 6 bases from V and 1 base from J, with 12 bases in between. The CDR3 sequence is 14 residues long. The CDR3 reads CASRIQVKNTEAFF. In DNA, the CDR3 is TGTGCCAGCAGGATACAGGTAAAGAACACTGAAGCTTTCTTT.

This chain connects TRBV7-8 to TRBJ1-2; TRBD1 is a possible D gene (6 bases). Trimming pared 4 bases from V and 8 bases from J, leaving 17 bases between. The germline V gene encodes CDR1 SGHVS and CDR2 FQNEAQ. The CDR3 is 14 residues long. The CDR3 DNA sequence: TGTGCCAGCAGCTCAGGGGAGGGTTTCAGAGGCTACACCTTC. Translation gives CASSSGEGFRGYTF.

The chain uses TRBV11-3 and TRBJ2-3; D uncertain. Germline-derived CDR1 and CDR2 are SGHNT and YENEEA. Trimming shortened V by 0 bases and J by 6 bases, and 7 bases separated the two germline ends. The CDR3 contains 13 residues. The CDR3 bases are TGTGCCAGCAGCTTAGATTATGCGGATACGCAGTATTTT. Translating gives CASSLDYADTQYF.